Described below is a single T cell receptor beta chain sequence and its context. Its target is unknown. The data originate from a study of lymphopenia after photon versus proton radiotherapy. Measured with immunoSEQ multiplex PCR; TCRdb has only the in-frame clones, and not every one. The sample contains 53,000 or so clones, 80% to 90% of which appear only once. Study-level findings and limits: Post-nadir diversity loss with photons came from oligoclonal expansion, particularly CD8+ Temra cells. Photon-treated patients lost naive T cells and TCR diversity; proton-treated stayed stable. Authors raise, but do not show, better survival with proton therapy.

This CDR3 contains 11 residues. Per the germline V gene, CDR1 is SGHAT and CDR2 is FQNNGV. Deletions cut 4 bases from V and 2 bases from J, with 3 bases between. The sequencing used peripheral blood, collected from a patient treated with photon-based radiotherapy. The source of this sequence is a man between 50 and 59 years old with gastric cancer. The genes are TRBV11-2 and TRBJ2-7; D not resolved. Here the CDR3 reads CASSSPYEQYF. CDR3 coding DNA: TGTGCCAGCAGCTCACCCTACGAGCAGTACTTC.